A single sample gave rise to the 26 T cell receptor beta chains below, sequenced in a study of shared clonotypes between healthy human individuals. Clones were read by immunoSEQ multiplex PCR, and TCRdb kept only the in-frame ones, dropping some. Among millions of clones, roughly 94% were seen once, and the ten largest hold 0.1% to 0.15%. The sequencing input was naive CD4+ T cells sorted from blood. Specified subset: CD45RA+ positively selected. Receptors were obtained from a man younger than 30 in good health.

This clone was counted once. The V call is TRBV11-2, the J call TRBJ1-1; D perhaps matches TRBD1 (5 bases). Germline lookup yields CDR1 SGHAT and CDR2 FQNNGV. Trimming took off 5 bases at V and 2 bases at J, with 18 bases between the two ends. The CDR3 length is 16 residues. The CDR3 reads CASSPPGGRGNTEAFF. CDR3 DNA: TGTGCCAGCAGCCCGCCCGGGGGTAGAGGTAACACTGAAGCTTTCTTT.

The chain couples TRBV27 to TRBJ2-5; possible D gene TRBD2, 5 bases. This CDR3 spans 14 amino acids. Deletions cut 5 bases from V and 2 bases from J, with 12 bases between. CDR1 is MNHEY, CDR2 SMNVEV, per germline (reference sequence). CDR3 protein: CASSPDWTQETQYF. The CDR3 DNA sequence: TGTGCCAGCAGTCCGGACTGGACTCAAGAGACCCAGTACTTC.

This chain connects TRBV20-1 to TRBJ2-1, with D unclear. CDR3 size: 11 residues. V shed 6 bases and J shed 5 bases, with 8 bases lying between them. Germline CDR1 DFQATT, CDR2 SNEGSKA (reference sequence). Here the CDR3 DNA reads TGCAGTGCGACCCCCAACAATGAGCAGTTCTTC. This translates into CSATPNNEQFF.

The chain carries TRBV9 and TRBJ2-2; D remains unclear. Deletions cut 0 bases from V and 6 bases from J, with 9 bases between. The CDR3 contains 14 residues. Germline V gives CDR1 SGDLS, CDR2 YYNGEE. CDR3 sequence reads: CASSVALSSGELFF. The CDR3 nucleotides are TGTGCCAGCAGCGTAGCCCTCAGCTCCGGGGAGCTGTTTTTT.

The rearrangement uses TRBV2 and TRBJ2-2; tentative D call: TRBD2 (6 bases). Trimming took 3 bases from V and 4 from J, leaving 15 bases between them. The CDR3 runs to 16 residues. CDR1 and CDR2 from the germline V gene are SNHLY and FYNNEI. CDR3 in amino acids: CASSDAGTQGTGELFF. The CDR3 DNA sequence: TGTGCCAGCAGTGACGCGGGAACTCAGGGCACCGGGGAGCTGTTTTTT.

V gene TRBV5-1 combines with J gene TRBJ2-7; 10 bases line up with TRBD1. This CDR3 spans 13 amino acids. CDR1 and CDR2 (germline): SGHRS, YFSETQ. V shed 6 bases, J shed 5 bases, and the junction held 5 bases outside the gene matches. CDR3 sequence (DNA): TGCGCCAGCAACCCGGGACAGGGGCACGAGCAGTACTTC. Amino acids: CASNPGQGHEQYF. Complete variable domain (other parts from reference TRBV5-1 and TRBJ2-7): KAGVTQTPRYLIKTRGQQVTLSCSPISGHRSVSWYQQTPGQGLQFLFEYFSETQRNKGNFPGRFSGRQFSNSRSEMNVSTLELGDSALYLCASNPGQGHEQYFGPGTRLTVT.

The chain carries TRBV7-9 and TRBJ2-5, with D perhaps matching TRBD1 (6 bases). Trimming cost V 7 bases and J 1 base, with 19 bases left between them. Germline values: CDR1 SEHNR, CDR2 FQNEAQ (reference sequence). CDR3 size: 16 residues. CDR3 loop: CASKVGAEKPQETQYF. The CDR3 coding sequence is TGTGCCAGCAAGGTGGGGGCTGAGAAACCCCAAGAGACCCAGTACTTC. The complete variable domain, with remaining parts taken from reference TRBV7-9 and TRBJ2-5, reads DTGVSQNPRHKITKRGQNVTFRCDPISEHNRLYWYRQTLGQGPEFLTYFQNEAQLEKSRLLSDRFSAERPKGSFSTLEIQRTEQGDSAMYLCASKVGAEKPQETQYFGPGTRLLVL.

The chain employs TRBV28 and TRBJ2-7; D is perhaps TRBD1 (5 bases). Germline lookup yields CDR1 MDHEN and CDR2 SYDVKM. With 2 bases removed from V and 6 bases from J, the gap between germline ends came to 17 bases. The CDR3 has 15 amino acids. The CDR3 region is CASSLPQFRTSEQYF. CDR3 coding DNA: TGTGCCAGCAGTTTACCCCAATTTCGGACATCCGAGCAGTACTTC.

The CDR3 nucleotides are TGTGCCACCAGCACCCGGACTAGCGGACAAGAGACCCAGTACTTC. This encodes CATSTRTSGQETQYF. The chain employs TRBV15 and TRBJ2-5; TRBD2 agrees at 10 bases. In germline, CDR1 is LNHNV, CDR2 YYDKDF (reference sequence). This CDR3 has 15 amino acids. V gave up 4 bases and J gave up 2 bases; unmatched junction bases: 4.

The chain is built from TRBV27 and TRBJ1-1, with D unclear. V dropped 2 bases and J dropped 3 bases, with 13 bases sitting between them. CDR1 MNHEY and CDR2 SMNVEV come from the germline V gene (reference sequence). This CDR3 comprises 15 residues. In nucleotides, the CDR3 is TGTGCCAGCAGTTTAGCCCCTCTTGAGGACACTGAAGCTTTCTTT. Its protein is CASSLAPLEDTEAFF.

The rearrangement joins TRBV7-3 to TRBJ2-2; D is unclear. This CDR3 is built from 14 residues. Germline CDR1 and CDR2: SGHTA and FQGTGA. Trimming left V 2 bases short and J 5 bases short, with 9 bases between. The CDR3 DNA reads as TGTGCCAGCAGCTTAGGGCCTCAAACCGGGGAGCTGTTTTTT. This gives the protein CASSLGPQTGELFF. Based on the CDR3 plus reference TRBV7-3 and TRBJ2-2, the full variable domain is GAGVSQTPSNKVTEKGKYVELRCDPISGHTALYWYRQSLGQGPEFLIYFQGTGAADDSGLPNDRFFAVRPEGSVSTLKIQRTERGDSAVYLCASSLGPQTGELFFGEGSRLTVL.

The rearrangement links TRBV5-1 to TRBJ2-7; 10 bases match TRBD2. V shed 1 base, J shed 6 bases, and the junction held 4 bases outside the gene matches. This CDR3 region has 14 residues. Germline V gene data show CDR1 as SGHRS and CDR2 as YFSETQ. The CDR3 protein is CASSLTSGKLEQYF. The CDR3 DNA sequence: TGCGCCAGCAGCTTGACTAGCGGGAAGCTCGAGCAGTACTTC.

The sample holds one count of this clone. This rearrangement joins TRBV6-5 to TRBJ1-2; D gene unclear. The V gene lost 5 bases and the J gene lost 2 bases, with 12 bases spanning the gap. From germline, CDR1 is MNHEY and CDR2 SVGAGI. This CDR3 has 14 residues. DNA for the CDR3: TGTGCCAGCAGTCCCCTCTCCGGGAACTATGGCTACACCTTC. Encoded protein: CASSPLSGNYGYTF.

On this clone: Other DNA sequences in the sample encode the same CDR3. V usage is TRBV9 and J usage is TRBJ2-7; TRBD2 might be the D (6 bases). Trimming pared 0 bases from V and 2 bases from J, leaving 9 bases between. The CDR3 has 14 residues. Germline V gene sequence: CDR1 SGDLS, CDR2 YYNGEE. The CDR3 DNA follows: TGTGCCAGCAGCGTAGACGGGGGAACCTACGAGCAGTACTTC. Protein sequence: CASSVDGGTYEQYF.

This sequence joins TRBV7-2 and TRBJ1-3, with 7 nucleotides matching TRBD1. In germline, CDR1 is SGHTA, CDR2 FQGNSA. The CDR3 sequence is 17 residues long. Losses at the gene ends were 0 bases for V and 0 bases for J; bases not matched to a gene: 5. The CDR3 region is CASSLARDSLSGNTIYF. The CDR3 DNA sequence: TGTGCCAGCAGCTTAGCTCGGGACAGTCTCTCTGGAAACACCATATATTTT.

The rearrangement joins TRBV7-3 to TRBJ2-3; D gene ambiguous. The V and J ends lost 2 bases and 5 bases respectively, with 8 bases between them. CDR1 and CDR2 from the germline V gene are SGHTA and FQGTGA. This CDR3 is 13 amino acids long. For the CDR3, the DNA is TGTGCCAGCAGCTTAGCACAGCAAGATACGCAGTATTTT. Translation gives CASSLAQQDTQYF. The variable domain in full, completed from reference TRBV7-3 and TRBJ2-3, reads GAGVSQTPSNKVTEKGKYVELRCDPISGHTALYWYRQSLGQGPEFLIYFQGTGAADDSGLPNDRFFAVRPEGSVSTLKIQRTERGDSAVYLCASSLAQQDTQYFGPGTRLTVL.

This clone showed up just a few times. Other DNA sequences in the same sample also yield this CDR3. The J gene is TRBJ2-7, the V gene TRBV18; 8 nucleotides align to TRBD1. Trimming took 8 bases from V and 2 from J; bases not matched to a gene: 5. Germline assignment: CDR1 KGHSH and CDR2 LQKENI. The CDR3 has 13 residues. The CDR3 DNA is TGTGCCAGCGTCCGGGACAGGACCTACGAGCAGTACTTC. This codes for CASVRDRTYEQYF.

This rearrangement joins TRBV30 to TRBJ1-1; the D is unclear. Germline V gene lookup returns CDR1 GTSNPN and CDR2 SVGIG (reference sequence). This CDR3 is built from 13 residues. The germline V and J ends were trimmed by 1 base and 1 base, with 7 bases remaining between them. The chain's CDR3 is CAWSAWGNTEAFF. The DNA for the CDR3 is TGTGCCTGGAGTGCTTGGGGGAACACTGAAGCTTTCTTT.

This sequence joins TRBV9 and TRBJ2-6, with D tentatively TRBD2 (5 bases). The CDR3 has 17 residues. The V gene lost 6 bases and the J gene lost 4 bases, with 20 bases spanning the gap. CDR1 is SGDLS and CDR2 is YYNGEE in the germline V gene. CDR3 nucleotides: TGTGCCAGCAACAACCGGGATGCCCTTATGGGGGCCAACGTCCTGACTTTC. Encoded protein: CASNNRDALMGANVLTF.

V gene TRBV4-2 combines with J gene TRBJ1-2; D gene uncertain. V was pared by 0 bases and J by 1 base, with 9 bases between. This CDR3 contains 15 residues. CDR1 is LGHNA and CDR2 is YNFKEQ in the germline V gene. CDR3 amino acids: CASSQDGRNNYGYTF. In nucleotides, the CDR3 is TGTGCCAGCAGCCAAGACGGCAGAAATAACTATGGCTACACCTTC.

The gene calls are TRBV30 and TRBJ1-2; unclear D gene. This CDR3 has 12 amino acids. Trimming took 2 bases from V and 8 from J, leaving 12 bases between them. CDR1 and CDR2 (germline): GTSNPN, SVGIG (reference sequence). CDR3 DNA: TGTGCCTGGAGTTATGGGGTGGTCGGCTACACCTTC. This sequence encodes CAWSYGVVGYTF.

The chain carries TRBV5-6 and TRBJ1-1, with D unresolved. Germline V gives CDR1 SGHDT, CDR2 YYEEEE. The V gene lost 6 bases and the J gene lost 4 bases, with 19 bases spanning the gap. There are 15 residues in the CDR3. This chain's CDR3 is CASTKIGLFGTEAFF. The DNA for the CDR3 is TGTGCCAGCACCAAGATAGGACTTTTCGGCACTGAAGCTTTCTTT.

The chain joins TRBV29-1 to TRBJ1-2; 8 bases agree with TRBD1. Trimming removed 1 base from V and 7 bases from J; junction bases left unmatched: 8. Germline lookup yields CDR1 SQVTM and CDR2 ANQGSEA. This CDR3 spans 14 amino acids. The chain's CDR3 is CSVEGDRPTGGYTF. In DNA, the CDR3 is TGCAGCGTTGAAGGGGACAGGCCGACTGGTGGCTACACCTTC.

The CDR3 sequence is CASTRRRAALGTDTQYF. CDR3 sequence (DNA): TGTGCCAGCACCCGTCGCAGAGCTGCGCTTGGAACAGATACGCAGTATTTT. V gene TRBV5-6 combines with J gene TRBJ2-3; D not certain. V gave up 6 bases and J gave up 3 bases, with 23 bases separating them. Looked up from germline, CDR1 is SGHDT and CDR2 is YYEEEE. The CDR3 runs 17 residues.

This chain uses TRBV30 with TRBJ2-2; 8 bases fit TRBD1. CDR1 is GTSNPN and CDR2 is SVGIG in the germline V gene (reference sequence). CDR3 length: 13 residues. After removal of 5 bases from V and 5 bases from J, the junction contained 4 bases not matched to a gene. CDR3 region: CAWRTGRTGELFF. DNA for the CDR3: TGTGCCTGGCGGACAGGGCGAACCGGGGAGCTGTTTTTT.

This chain links TRBV6-5 with TRBJ2-5; the D gene is possibly TRBD1 (5 bases). The CDR3 has 15 residues. Germline CDR1 MNHEY, CDR2 SVGAGI. The germline V and J ends were trimmed by 5 bases and 3 bases, with 16 bases remaining between them. This CDR3 reads CASSRRTIGEETQYF. Written as DNA, the CDR3 is TGTGCCAGCAGTCGTAGGACAATAGGCGAAGAGACCCAGTACTTC.